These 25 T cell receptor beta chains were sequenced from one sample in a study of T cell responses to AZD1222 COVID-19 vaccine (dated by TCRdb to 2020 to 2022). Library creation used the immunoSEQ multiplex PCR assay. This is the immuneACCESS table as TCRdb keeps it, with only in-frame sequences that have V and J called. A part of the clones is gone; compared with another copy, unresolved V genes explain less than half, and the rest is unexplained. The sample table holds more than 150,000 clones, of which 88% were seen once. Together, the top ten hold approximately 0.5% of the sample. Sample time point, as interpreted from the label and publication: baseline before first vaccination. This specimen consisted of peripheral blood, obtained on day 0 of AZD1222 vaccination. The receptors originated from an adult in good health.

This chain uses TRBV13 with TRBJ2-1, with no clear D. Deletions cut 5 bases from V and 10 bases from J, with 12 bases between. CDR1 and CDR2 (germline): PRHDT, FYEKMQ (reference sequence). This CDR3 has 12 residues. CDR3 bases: TGTGCCAGCAGCCAGGTCTCCAGGGAGCAGTTCTTC. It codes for CASSQVSREQFF.

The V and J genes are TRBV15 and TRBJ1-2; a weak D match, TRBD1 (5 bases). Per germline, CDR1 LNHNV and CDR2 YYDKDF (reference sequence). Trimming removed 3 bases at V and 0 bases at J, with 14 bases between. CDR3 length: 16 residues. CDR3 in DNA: TGTGCCACCAGCAGCCCCGGGGCAGTAGCTAACTATGGCTACACCTTC. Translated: CATSSPGAVANYGYTF. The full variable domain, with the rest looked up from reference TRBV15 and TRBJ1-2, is DAMVIQNPRYQVTQFGKPVTLSCSQTLNHNVMYWYQQKSSQAPKLLFHYYDKDFNNEADTPDNFQSRRPNTSFCFLDIRSPGLGDTAMYLCATSSPGAVANYGYTFGSGTRLTVV.

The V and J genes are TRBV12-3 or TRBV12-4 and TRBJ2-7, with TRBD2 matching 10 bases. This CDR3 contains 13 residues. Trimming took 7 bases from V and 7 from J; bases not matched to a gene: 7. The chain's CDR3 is CASTGLAAIEQYF. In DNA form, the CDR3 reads TGTGCCAGCACCGGACTAGCGGCCATAGAGCAGTACTTC.

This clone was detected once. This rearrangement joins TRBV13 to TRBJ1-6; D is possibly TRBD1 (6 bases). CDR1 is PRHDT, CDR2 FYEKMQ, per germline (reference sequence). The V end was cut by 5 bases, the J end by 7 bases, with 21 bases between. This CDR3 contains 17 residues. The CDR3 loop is CASSPLDAGASNSPLHF. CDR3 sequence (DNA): TGTGCCAGCAGCCCGCTGGACGCGGGGGCGTCCAATTCACCCCTCCACTTT.

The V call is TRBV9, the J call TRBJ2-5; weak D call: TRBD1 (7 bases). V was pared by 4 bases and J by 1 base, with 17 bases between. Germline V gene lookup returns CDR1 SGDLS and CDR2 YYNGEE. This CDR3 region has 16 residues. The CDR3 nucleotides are TGTGCCAGCAGCTTCAGGGGGGAGCCTCCCCAAGAGACCCAGTACTTC. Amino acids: CASSFRGEPPQETQYF.

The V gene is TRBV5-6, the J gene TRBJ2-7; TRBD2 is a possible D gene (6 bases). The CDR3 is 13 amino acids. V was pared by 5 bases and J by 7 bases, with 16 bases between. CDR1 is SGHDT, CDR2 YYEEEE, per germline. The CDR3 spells CASSQEGRNEQYF. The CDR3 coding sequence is TGTGCCAGCAGTCAGGAGGGTAGGAATGAGCAGTACTTC.

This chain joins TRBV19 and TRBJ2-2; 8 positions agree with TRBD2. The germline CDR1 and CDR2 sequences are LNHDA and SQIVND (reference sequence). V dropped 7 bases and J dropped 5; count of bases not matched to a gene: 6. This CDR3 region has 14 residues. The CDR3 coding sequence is TGTGCCAGTAAGGGGACTAGTGCTACCGGGGAGCTGTTTTTT. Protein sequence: CASKGTSATGELFF.

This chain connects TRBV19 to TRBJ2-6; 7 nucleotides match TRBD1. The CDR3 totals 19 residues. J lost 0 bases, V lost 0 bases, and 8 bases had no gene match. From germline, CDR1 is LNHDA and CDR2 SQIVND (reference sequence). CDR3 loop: CASSIEATGTVSGANVLTF. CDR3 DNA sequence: TGTGCCAGTAGTATAGAGGCGACCGGGACAGTCTCTGGGGCCAACGTCCTGACTTTC.

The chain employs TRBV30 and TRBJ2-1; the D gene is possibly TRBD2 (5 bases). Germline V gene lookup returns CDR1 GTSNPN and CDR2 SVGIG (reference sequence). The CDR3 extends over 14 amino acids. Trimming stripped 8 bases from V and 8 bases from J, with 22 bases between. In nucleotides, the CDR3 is TGTGCCCAACAGAGGAGAGGAGGACTCGATGAGCAGTTCTTC. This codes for CAQQRRGGLDEQFF.

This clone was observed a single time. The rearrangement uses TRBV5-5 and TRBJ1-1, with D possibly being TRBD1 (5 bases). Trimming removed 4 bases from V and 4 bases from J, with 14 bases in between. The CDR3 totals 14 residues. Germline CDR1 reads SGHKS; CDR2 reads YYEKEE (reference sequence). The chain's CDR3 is CASSVRDRTTEAFF. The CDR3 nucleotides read TGTGCCAGCAGCGTAAGGGACCGCACCACTGAAGCTTTCTTT.

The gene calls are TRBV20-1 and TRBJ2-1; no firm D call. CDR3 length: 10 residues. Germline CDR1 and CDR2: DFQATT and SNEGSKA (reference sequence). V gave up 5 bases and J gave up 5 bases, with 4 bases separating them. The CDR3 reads CSAGNNEQFF. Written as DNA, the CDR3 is TGCAGTGCTGGTAACAATGAGCAGTTCTTC.

The CDR3 nucleotides are TGTGCCAGCAGCACCGGGACTTTTCCGCTCACTGAAGCTTTCTTT. Protein sequence: CASSTGTFPLTEAFF. The chain links TRBV7-2 to TRBJ1-1; TRBD1 might be the D (5 bases). Germline-derived CDR1 and CDR2 are SGHTA and FQGNSA. The CDR3 covers 15 residues. V lost 5 bases and J lost 4, with 17 bases in between.

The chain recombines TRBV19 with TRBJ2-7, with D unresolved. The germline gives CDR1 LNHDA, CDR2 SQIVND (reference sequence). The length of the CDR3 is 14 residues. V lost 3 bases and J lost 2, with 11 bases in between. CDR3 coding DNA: TGTGCCAGTAGTATTCGCCTTAACACCTACGAGCAGTACTTC. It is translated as CASSIRLNTYEQYF.

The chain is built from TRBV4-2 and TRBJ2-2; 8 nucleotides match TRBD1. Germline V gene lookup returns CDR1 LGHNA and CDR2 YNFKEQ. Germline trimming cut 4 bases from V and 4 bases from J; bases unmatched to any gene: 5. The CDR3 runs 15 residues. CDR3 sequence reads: CASSPADRATGELFF. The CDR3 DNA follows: TGTGCCAGCAGCCCGGCGGACAGGGCCACCGGGGAGCTGTTTTTT.

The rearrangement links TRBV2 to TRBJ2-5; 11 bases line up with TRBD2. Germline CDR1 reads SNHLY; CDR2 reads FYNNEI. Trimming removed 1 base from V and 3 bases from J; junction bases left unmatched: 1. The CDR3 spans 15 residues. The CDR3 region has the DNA TGTGCCAGCAGTGAAGGGGGACTAGCGGAAGAGACCCAGTACTTC. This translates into CASSEGGLAEETQYF.

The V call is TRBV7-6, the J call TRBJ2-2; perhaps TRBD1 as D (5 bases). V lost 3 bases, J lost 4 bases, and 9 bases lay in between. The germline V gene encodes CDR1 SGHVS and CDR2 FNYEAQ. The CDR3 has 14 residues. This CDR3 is CASSFQGGTGELFF. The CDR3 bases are TGTGCCAGCAGCTTTCAGGGTGGCACCGGGGAGCTGTTTTTT. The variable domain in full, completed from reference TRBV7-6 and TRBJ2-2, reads GAGVSQSPRYKVTKRGQDVALRCDPISGHVSLYWYRQALGQGPEFLTYFNYEAQQDKSGLPNDRFSAERPEGSISTLTIQRTEQRDSAMYRCASSFQGGTGELFFGEGSRLTVL.

This CDR3 is CATVQLGDNEQFF. The CDR3 DNA reads as TGTGCCACCGTACAACTAGGGGACAATGAGCAGTTCTTC. The V gene is TRBV10-3, the J gene TRBJ2-1, with D perhaps given as TRBD1 or TRBD2 (5 bases each). Germline CDR1 and CDR2: ENHRY and SYGVKD. Trimming shortened V by 10 bases and J by 5 bases, and 15 bases separated the two germline ends. This CDR3 comprises 13 residues.

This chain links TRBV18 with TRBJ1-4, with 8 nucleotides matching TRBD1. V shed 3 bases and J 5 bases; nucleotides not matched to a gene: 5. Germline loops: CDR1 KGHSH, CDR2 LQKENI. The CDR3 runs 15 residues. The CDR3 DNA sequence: TGTGCCAGCTCACCGCTGGACAGGGAAAATGAAAAACTGTTTTTT. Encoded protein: CASSPLDRENEKLFF.

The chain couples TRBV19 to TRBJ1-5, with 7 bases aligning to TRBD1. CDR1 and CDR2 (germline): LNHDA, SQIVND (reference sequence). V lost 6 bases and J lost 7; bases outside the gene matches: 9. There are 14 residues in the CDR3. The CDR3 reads CASSIQGVKQPQHF. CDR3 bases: TGTGCCAGTAGCATTCAGGGGGTGAAACAGCCCCAGCATTTT.

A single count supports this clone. The CDR3 spells CASSSSSTGASQETQYF. CDR3 in DNA: TGTGCCAGCAGCTCCTCTAGTACGGGGGCCTCTCAAGAGACCCAGTACTTC. V and J are TRBV7-9 and TRBJ2-5; perhaps D is TRBD1 or TRBD2 (6 bases each). The CDR3 has 17 residues. V was trimmed by 4 bases and J by 2 bases, leaving 20 bases between them. Germline assignment: CDR1 SEHNR and CDR2 FQNEAQ (reference sequence).

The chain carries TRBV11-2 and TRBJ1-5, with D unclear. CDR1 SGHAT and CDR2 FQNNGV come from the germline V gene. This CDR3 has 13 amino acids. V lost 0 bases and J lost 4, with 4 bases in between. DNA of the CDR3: TGTGCCAGCAGCTTAGAGGCAAATCAGCCCCAGCATTTT. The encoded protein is CASSLEANQPQHF.

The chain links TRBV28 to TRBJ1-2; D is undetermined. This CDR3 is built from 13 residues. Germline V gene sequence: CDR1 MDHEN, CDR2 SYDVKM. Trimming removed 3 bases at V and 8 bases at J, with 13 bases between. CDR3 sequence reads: CASSFGVRVGYTF. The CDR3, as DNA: TGTGCCAGCAGTTTTGGGGTGCGGGTCGGCTACACCTTC.

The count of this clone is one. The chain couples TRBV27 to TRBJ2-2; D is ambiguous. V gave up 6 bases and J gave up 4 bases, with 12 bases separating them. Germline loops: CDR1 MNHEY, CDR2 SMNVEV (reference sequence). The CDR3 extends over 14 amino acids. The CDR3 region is CASSPRHLTGELFF. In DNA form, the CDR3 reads TGTGCCAGCAGCCCCAGACACCTCACCGGGGAGCTGTTTTTT.

CDR3 in amino acids: CASSQGPSGIYEQYF. The CDR3, as DNA: TGTGCCAGCAGCCAAGGGCCTAGCGGGATCTACGAGCAGTACTTC. The rearrangement joins TRBV3-1 (or the pseudogene TRBV3-2) to TRBJ2-7; TRBD2 agrees at 9 bases. Germline V CDR1 and CDR2: LGHDT, YNNKEL (reference sequence). CDR3 size: 15 residues. Germline trimming cut 1 base from V and 3 bases from J; bases unmatched to any gene: 4.

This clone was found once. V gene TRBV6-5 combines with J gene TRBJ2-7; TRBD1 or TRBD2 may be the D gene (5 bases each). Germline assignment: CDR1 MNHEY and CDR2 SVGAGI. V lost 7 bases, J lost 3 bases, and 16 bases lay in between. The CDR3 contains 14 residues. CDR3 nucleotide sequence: TGTGCCAGCATAGGGGTTGGGGGAGACTACGAGCAGTACTTC. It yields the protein CASIGVGGDYEQYF.